A single sample is the source of the 30 T cell receptor beta chains below, sequenced in a study of regulatory T cells in long-lasting Graves disease (dated by TCRdb to about 2021). Libraries were made using multiplex PCR. The sequencer listed for this sample is Illumina HiSeq 4000. iRepertoire HTBI primers and Arm-PCR amplification of CDR3 regions were used to construct TCR beta libraries. TCRdb took the public reads, trimmed them with fastp at Q25, ran MiXCR for clone calling and kept in-frame beta chains. Entries are consolidated by CDR3 protein sequence, retaining the most common genes and DNA. The sample table records 350,000 to 500,000 distinct CDR3 sequences; 16% of these occur just once. Clones ranked in the top ten supply about 10% of the sample. Interpreted using the paper, the time point label stands for: newly diagnosed GD, antithyroid drugs for less than 3 months. For both TCR sequencing and RNA sequencing, RNA was extracted from PBMCs using TRIzol.

These records were also assigned to another study, of T cells in Graves' hyperthyroidism and ophthalmopathy.

Sequencing used peripheral blood mononuclear cells (PBMCs), obtained at new diagnosis, from a patient treated with antithyroid drugs. Receptors were obtained from a woman in her 30s with Graves disease. Donor details come from another sample of the same person, matched by shared clones.

V usage is TRBV11-3 and J usage is TRBJ1-1; D not certain. The CDR3 is made up of 13 amino acids. CDR1 SGHNT and CDR2 YENEEA come from the germline V gene. Trimming took 2 bases from V and 4 from J, leaving 8 bases between them. The CDR3 here is CASSLFSGTEAFF. In nucleotides, the CDR3 is TGTGCCAGCAGCTTATTTTCGGGCACTGAAGCTTTCTTT.

This clonotype was seen only a few times. The chain has TRBV4-2 and TRBJ2-1, with 12 bases that match TRBD2. CDR1 and CDR2 (germline): LGHNA, YNFKEQ. The CDR3 runs to 18 residues. The ends lost 3 bases at V and 1 base at J; junction bases unmatched: 7. CDR3 amino acids: CASSQRSTSGRSYNEQFF. CDR3 nucleotides: TGTGCCAGCAGCCAGAGATCGACTAGCGGGAGATCCTACAATGAGCAGTTCTTC.

The chain links TRBV14 to TRBJ2-3; the D call may be TRBD1 or TRBD2 (5 bases each). Germline V gives CDR1 SGHDN, CDR2 FVKESK. CDR3 length: 15 residues. The V gene lost 4 bases and the J gene lost 3 bases, with 14 bases spanning the gap. CDR3: CASSPARGATDTQYF. The CDR3 nucleotides read TGTGCCAGCAGCCCAGCAAGAGGGGCGACAGATACGCAGTATTTT. Combining the CDR3 with reference TRBV14 and TRBJ2-3 gives the whole variable domain EAGVTQFPSHSVIEKGQTVTLRCDPISGHDNLYWYRRVMGKEIKFLLHFVKESKQDESGMPNNRFLAERTGGTYSTLKVQPAELEDSGVYFCASSPARGATDTQYFGPGTRLTVL.

This clonotype was seen more than once but under ten times. The CDR3 coding sequence is TGTGCCAGCAATCTACTAGCGGAGGGGGAAGAAAACACCGGGGAGCTGTTTTTT. Translation gives CASNLLAEGEENTGELFF. The gene calls are TRBV2 and TRBJ2-2; 8 bases agree with TRBD2. Unmatched junction bases numbered 15, after V lost 7 bases and J lost 2 bases. Germline CDR1 is SNHLY and CDR2 is FYNNEI. The CDR3 extends over 18 amino acids.

This clonotype was recorded at least ten times. The V call is TRBV6-2 or TRBV6-3, the J call TRBJ2-3; maybe TRBD2 (5 bases). This CDR3 is built from 16 residues. V lost 8 bases and J lost 2, with 20 bases in between. CDR1 and CDR2 from the germline V gene are MNHEY and SVGEGT. The CDR3 bases are TGTGCCAGCTCATTACGGTCCGGGGTAGACACAGATACGCAGTATTTT. This codes for CASSLRSGVDTDTQYF.

This clonotype was counted many times. The rearrangement links TRBV18 to TRBJ2-4; the D gene is possibly TRBD1 (6 bases). Germline assignment: CDR1 KGHSH and CDR2 LQKENI. Trimming pared 0 bases from V and 8 bases from J, leaving 17 bases between. This CDR3 contains 16 residues. The CDR3 DNA reads TGTGCCAGCTCACCACCGCAGGGGTTGGTTAAGTACATTCAGTACTTC. It is translated as CASSPPQGLVKYIQYF.

This clonotype was seen repeatedly, ten times or more. This chain uses TRBV3-1 with TRBJ2-5; TRBD1 matches 7 bases. The CDR3 sequence is 18 residues long. Unmatched junction bases numbered 17, after V lost 7 bases and J lost 0 bases. From germline, CDR1 is LGHDT and CDR2 YNNKEL (reference sequence). As DNA, the CDR3 is TGTGCCAGCAAGTGGGATCAGGGGGTAAGGAGCGACCAAGAGACCCAGTACTTC. Residues: CASKWDQGVRSDQETQYF.

Only a few counts were recorded for this clonotype. V gene TRBV19 combines with J gene TRBJ2-1; 12 bases match TRBD2. Trimming cost V 10 bases and J 7 bases; bases outside gene matches: 2. Germline lookup yields CDR1 LNHDA and CDR2 SQIVND (reference sequence). The CDR3 sequence is 12 residues long. CDR3 DNA: TGTGCCACCGGACTAGCGGGGAATGAGCAGTTCTTC. Translated: CATGLAGNEQFF.

This clonotype was seen a handful of times. The genes are TRBV19 and TRBJ2-1; TRBD1 aligns across 10 bases. Germline loops: CDR1 LNHDA, CDR2 SQIVND (reference sequence). Trimming cost V 1 base and J 3 bases; bases outside gene matches: 6. This CDR3 has 17 amino acids. CDR3 region: CASSIGRGQGFYNEQFF. DNA for the CDR3: TGTGCCAGTAGTATAGGGCGGGGACAGGGGTTCTACAATGAGCAGTTCTTC.

This clonotype was picked up many times. The chain carries TRBV5-5 and TRBJ1-1; D is uncertain. The germline gives CDR1 SGHKS, CDR2 YYEKEE (reference sequence). The CDR3 spans 14 residues. The V gene lost 1 base and the J gene lost 0 bases, with 7 bases spanning the gap. Written as DNA, the CDR3 is TGTGCCAGCAGCTTGATGGGATTGAACACTGAAGCTTTCTTT. Translation: CASSLMGLNTEAFF.

This clonotype was detected many times. The rearrangement joins TRBV28 to TRBJ2-1; 7 positions agree with TRBD2. This CDR3 is built from 15 residues. CDR1 and CDR2 (germline): MDHEN, SYDVKM. The V gene end was trimmed by 2 bases and the J gene end by 10 bases; junction bases not matched to a gene: 11. CDR3 residues: CASSLGGRLSGEQFF. The CDR3 nucleotides read TGTGCCAGCAGTTTAGGTGGACGCCTTAGCGGGGAGCAGTTCTTC.

This clonotype was seen only a few times. V and J are TRBV5-4 and TRBJ2-7; a weak D match, TRBD1 (6 bases). V lost 1 base and J 0 bases, leaving 11 bases between the germline ends. The CDR3 loop spans 15 amino acids. Per the germline V gene, CDR1 is SGHNT and CDR2 is YYREEE (reference sequence). Here the CDR3 reads CASSLNRVGSYEQYF. The DNA for the CDR3 is TGTGCCAGCAGCTTGAACAGGGTCGGCTCCTACGAGCAGTACTTC.

This clonotype was detected ten times or more. The chain has TRBV28 and TRBJ1-2, with D maybe TRBD1 (6 bases). This CDR3 spans 15 amino acids. Germline V gene sequence: CDR1 MDHEN, CDR2 SYDVKM. V lost 6 bases and J 7 bases, leaving 21 bases between the germline ends. The CDR3 DNA sequence: TGTGCCAGCAGGCCCGACCGGGACACGGAGCGTGGCTACACCTTC. It encodes CASRPDRDTERGYTF.

This clonotype occurred many times. This sequence joins TRBV2 and TRBJ2-2; D gene uncertain. Per germline, CDR1 SNHLY and CDR2 FYNNEI. There are 15 residues in the CDR3. Trimming took off 4 bases at V and 0 bases at J, with 9 bases between the two ends. The CDR3 loop reads CASSVQEANTGELFF. The CDR3 coding sequence is TGTGCCAGCAGTGTCCAGGAAGCGAACACCGGGGAGCTGTTTTTT. The complete variable domain, with remaining parts taken from reference TRBV2 and TRBJ2-2, reads EPEVTQTPSHQVTQMGQEVILRCVPISNHLYFYWYRQILGQKVEFLVSFYNNEISEKSEIFDDQFSVERPDGSNFTLKIRSTKLEDSAMYFCASSVQEANTGELFFGEGSRLTVL.

The sample holds a few counts of this clonotype. The chain couples TRBV7-9 to TRBJ1-5; perhaps TRBD1 as D (5 bases). The germline V and J ends were trimmed by 5 bases and 7 bases, with 12 bases remaining between them. Per germline, CDR1 SEHNR and CDR2 FQNEAQ (reference sequence). The CDR3 loop spans 13 amino acids. The CDR3: CASSRGGDQPQHF. CDR3 bases: TGTGCCAGCAGCCGTGGAGGGGACCAGCCCCAGCATTTT.

Comment on this clonotype: This likely came from a read error, as a far larger clone is one base away. The CDR3 reads CANKDSGSYEQYF. The CDR3 nucleotides read TGTGCCAACAAGGATAGCGGGAGCTACGAGCAGTACTTC. The chain has TRBV27 and TRBJ2-3; 9 positions agree with TRBD2. The DNA end is a closer match to TRBJ2-7, so the J assignment may be wrong. Germline CDR1 reads MNHEY; CDR2 reads SMNVEV (reference sequence). There are 13 residues in the CDR3.

A word on this clonotype: The junction departs from the called germline gene at one end, perhaps through a read error. The chain carries TRBV18 and TRBJ2-2; TRBD2 agrees at 10 bases. Per the germline V gene, CDR1 is KGHSH and CDR2 is LQKENI. The CDR3 runs 18 residues. The CDR3 loop reads CASSPFSLAGENTGGLFF. CDR3 coding DNA: TGTGCCAGCTCACCATTCTCCCTAGCGGGGGAGAACACCGGGGGGCTGTTTTTT.

There are many counts of this clonotype. V usage is TRBV6-2 or TRBV6-3 and J usage is TRBJ2-7, with a weak D call TRBD2 (6 bases). With 6 bases removed from V and 0 bases from J, the gap between germline ends came to 21 bases. The CDR3 length is 17 residues. The germline CDR1 and CDR2 sequences are MNHEY and SVGEGT. CDR3 sequence reads: CASRPRRGTGSSYEQYF. The CDR3 nucleotides are TGTGCCAGCAGGCCCCGCCGGGGGACGGGAAGCTCCTACGAGCAGTACTTC.

This clonotype was found many times. This chain uses TRBV5-1 with TRBJ1-1; D is ambiguous. The germline gives CDR1 SGHRS, CDR2 YFSETQ. The CDR3 extends over 14 amino acids. V was shortened by 0 bases and J by 4 bases, with 10 bases between the two germline ends. The CDR3 sequence is CASSLDLGVTEAFF. DNA of the CDR3: TGCGCCAGCAGCTTGGATCTTGGGGTCACTGAAGCTTTCTTT. Drawing the rest from reference TRBV5-1 and TRBJ1-1, the complete variable domain is KAGVTQTPRYLIKTRGQQVTLSCSPISGHRSVSWYQQTPGQGLQFLFEYFSETQRNKGNFPGRFSGRQFSNSRSEMNVSTLELGDSALYLCASSLDLGVTEAFFGQGTRLTVV.

Many counts were recorded for this clonotype. The chain couples TRBV29-1 to TRBJ1-1; no definite D call. Trimming removed 1 base from V and 3 bases from J, with 12 bases in between. CDR3 length equals 14 residues. The germline gives CDR1 SQVTM, CDR2 ANQGSEA. CDR3 coding DNA: TGCAGCGTTGAAGGTGGTGTTGGGGACACTGAAGCTTTCTTT. It codes for CSVEGGVGDTEAFF. Based on the CDR3 plus reference TRBV29-1 and TRBJ1-1, the full variable domain is SAVISQKPSRDICQRGTSLTIQCQVDSQVTMMFWYRQQPGQSLTLIATANQGSEATYESGFVIDKFPISRPNLTFSTLTVSNMSPEDSSIYLCSVEGGVGDTEAFFGQGTRLTVV.

This clonotype has ten or more counts. This chain links TRBV5-1 with TRBJ2-2; D unresolved. CDR3 length: 14 residues. With 0 bases removed from V and 6 bases from J, the gap between germline ends came to 9 bases. Germline loops: CDR1 SGHRS, CDR2 YFSETQ. CDR3 DNA sequence: TGCGCCAGCAGCTTGGGCATCGGTTCCGGGGAGCTGTTTTTT. Translated, it gives CASSLGIGSGELFF.

This clonotype was seen ten or more times. This chain connects TRBV5-1 to TRBJ2-1; D assignment may be TRBD1 or TRBD2 (5 bases each). The germline gives CDR1 SGHRS, CDR2 YFSETQ. Trimming removed 4 bases at V and 7 bases at J, with 12 bases between. The CDR3 extends over 13 amino acids. Written as DNA, the CDR3 is TGCGCCAGCAGCGTAGGGACGGAGAATGAGCAGTTCTTC. This translates into CASSVGTENEQFF.

A remark on this clonotype: A read error is likely here: a far larger clone is one base away. The chain couples TRBV3-1 to TRBJ2-4, with a tentative D call TRBD2 (6 bases). This CDR3 contains 13 residues. CDR1 and CDR2 (germline): LGHDT, YNNKEL (reference sequence). The CDR3 region is CASAKGLNNEQSF. The DNA for the CDR3 is TGTGCCAGCGCAAAGGGACTTAACAATGAGCAGTCCTTC.

A note on this clonotype: It may be a read error: a sequence one base away is much more abundant. V usage is TRBV30 and J usage is TRBJ2-5, with a weak D call TRBD2 (6 bases). Germline values: CDR1 GTSNPN, CDR2 SVGIG (reference sequence). There are 13 residues in the CDR3. CDR3 nucleotides: TGTGCTTCCCGACGACTAGTGGGAGAGACCCAGTACTTC. Amino acid sequence: CASRRLVGETQYF.

This clonotype was recorded many times. The rearrangement joins TRBV28 to TRBJ1-2, with TRBD1 matching 8 bases. Germline V gene lookup returns CDR1 MDHEN and CDR2 SYDVKM. There are 16 residues in the CDR3. V gave up 4 bases and J gave up 3 bases; unmatched junction bases: 10. For the CDR3, the DNA is TGTGCCAGCAGTTCGACAGGGGCGAACCAAGACTATGGCTACACCTTC. As protein: CASSSTGANQDYGYTF.

The V and J genes are TRBV10-2 and TRBJ2-5, with 9 bases aligning to TRBD2. Looked up from germline, CDR1 is WSHSY and CDR2 is SAAADI. The CDR3 runs 16 residues. The ends lost 6 bases at V and 5 bases at J; junction bases unmatched: 13. This chain's CDR3 is CASRSLGSGRTETQYF. CDR3 bases: TGCGCCAGCAGAAGCCTTGGTAGCGGGAGAACCGAGACCCAGTACTTC.

Many counts were recorded for this clonotype. This rearrangement joins TRBV2 to TRBJ1-2; D is unresolved. Germline V gene lookup returns CDR1 SNHLY and CDR2 FYNNEI. The CDR3 has 13 residues. Trimming stripped 6 bases from V and 1 base from J, with 9 bases between. CDR3 amino acids: CASRSASNYGYTF. The CDR3 region has the DNA TGTGCCAGCAGGTCAGCAAGTAACTATGGCTACACCTTC.

This clonotype showed up many times. The chain carries TRBV5-6 and TRBJ2-7; TRBD1 might be the D (6 bases). The V and J ends lost 3 bases and 3 bases respectively, with 10 bases between them. Germline values: CDR1 SGHDT, CDR2 YYEEEE. The CDR3 sequence is 13 residues long. CDR3 DNA: TGTGCCAGCAGCTCGCAGGGGTACTACGAGCAGTACTTC. Residues: CASSSQGYYEQYF.

Ten or more counts support this clonotype. The rearrangement links TRBV28 to TRBJ1-2; D ambiguous. The V end lost 4 bases, the J end lost 8 bases, and 20 bases lay between the germline ends. The germline V gene encodes CDR1 MDHEN and CDR2 SYDVKM. This CDR3 has 15 amino acids. In nucleotides, the CDR3 is TGTGCCAGCAGTTCACCGGGGTGGGGAATGGCGGGCTACACCTTC. Amino acid sequence: CASSSPGWGMAGYTF.

This clonotype has at least ten counts. The chain joins TRBV3-1 to TRBJ2-1; 10 bases align to TRBD1. Per germline, CDR1 LGHDT and CDR2 YNNKEL (reference sequence). The ends lost 10 bases at V and 7 bases at J; junction bases unmatched: 7. The CDR3 runs to 13 residues. CDR3 sequence: CATWDRGRNEQFF. The CDR3 coding sequence is TGTGCCACGTGGGACAGGGGCAGGAATGAGCAGTTCTTC.